These T cell receptor beta chains were read from a single sample in a study of T cells in Graves' hyperthyroidism and ophthalmopathy. TCRdb re-derived calls from the multiplex PCR reads in MiXCR, one entry per CDR3 protein. The sample includes around 500,000 distinct CDR3 sequences, about 15% seen only once; the top ten take approximately 15%. Input material: blood. The receptors were gathered from a woman aged 40-49 years with Graves' hyperthyroidism. Both conserved end residues are part of each CDR3. D genes are given only for firm matches. Some rows have no size entry. The others give once, few or many, or a class for an expanded clone.

>TRBJ2-5|.|TRBV5-1|.
TGCGCCAGCAGCTCACCGGGGGGCCCGGGAGGCCAAGAGACCCAGTACTTC
CASSSPGGPGGQETQYF
>TRBJ1-5|many|TRBV12-3/TRBV12-4|TRBD1
TGTGCCAGCAGGCCGGGGACAGATCACCAGCCCCAGCATTTT
CASRPGTDHQPQHF
>TRBJ2-3|many|TRBV12-3/TRBV12-4|.
TGTGCCAGCGGGGAAGCGGCGTCCACAGATACGCAGTATTTT
CASGEAASTDTQYF
>TRBJ2-3|.|TRBV10-3|TRBD2
TGTGCCATCAGTGGAGAGACTAGCGGGGGACGCACAGATACGCAGTATTTT
CAISGETSGGRTDTQYF
>TRBJ2-7|many|TRBV28|.
TGTGCCAGCAGTGCAACAGGTGACAAATATTCCTACGAGCAGTACTTC
CASSATGDKYSYEQYF
>TRBJ1-1|many|TRBV18|.
TGTGCCAGCTCAGTGAACGCCGGGACAAAGAACACTGAAGCTTTCTTT
CASSVNAGTKNTEAFF
>TRBJ2-7|.|TRBV5-1|.
TGCGCCAGCAGCTTGGAGTGGGCCGGCTACGAGCAGTACTTC
CASSLEWAGYEQYF
>TRBJ2-5|few|TRBV5-1|.
TGCGCCAGCAGGGAGTACGGGTCAGAGACCCAGTACTTC
CASREYGSETQYF
>TRBJ2-4|many|TRBV20-1|.
TGCAGTGCTCATGATCCCACCGGGGCCAAAAACATTCAGTACTTC
CSAHDPTGAKNIQYF
>TRBJ2-5|few|TRBV12-3/TRBV12-4|TRBD2
TGTGCCAGCAGTTTGGGACTAGATCAGACCCAGTACTTC
CASSLGLDQTQYF
>TRBJ2-1|many|TRBV13|TRBD2
TGTGCCAGCAGAAGCCCCAGCGGGGGTGAGCAGTTCTTC
CASRSPSGGEQFF